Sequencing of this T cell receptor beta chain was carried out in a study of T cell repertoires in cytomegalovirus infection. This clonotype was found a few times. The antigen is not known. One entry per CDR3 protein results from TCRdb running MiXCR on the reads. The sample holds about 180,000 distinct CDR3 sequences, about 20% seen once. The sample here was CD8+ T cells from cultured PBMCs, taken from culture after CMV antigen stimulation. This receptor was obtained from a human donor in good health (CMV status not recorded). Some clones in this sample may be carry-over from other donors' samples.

The CDR3: CAISESRDSLNQPQHF. CDR3 coding DNA: TGTGCCATCAGTGAGTCGAGGGACAGCCTTAATCAGCCCCAGCATTTT. The chain recombines TRBV10-3 with TRBJ1-5, with 7 positions matching TRBD1. V lost 0 bases, J lost 4 bases, and 6 bases stayed unmatched. The CDR3 has 16 residues. CDR1 ENHRY and CDR2 SYGVKD come from the germline V gene.